This T cell receptor (beta chain) is from a study of blood T cells in healthy people across ages. The V and J ends lost 6 bases and 0 bases, in that order; junction bases with no gene match: 4. Germline lookup yields CDR1 ENHRY and CDR2 SYGVKD. This CDR3 comprises 15 residues. Study-wide results and caveats: The fall in TCR beta diversity per million T cells was roughly linear with age. Diversity was higher, and naive CD4+ cells more numerous, in long-lived donors than in aged donors. Diversity estimates drawn from one million T cells were deemed underestimates. In the absence of known donor CMV status, changes in expanded clonotypes were possibly confounded.

The authors ran a second PCR of 7 to 11 cycles using a sample-barcoded 5' primer and a J-beta primer mix. TCRdb independently ran MiXCR on the 5' RACE reads; one entry per CDR3 protein. This repertoire shows more than 1.4 million distinct CDR3 sequences, about 40% found once; its top ten account for roughly 7.9%. Notes on this clonotype: What it recognizes is unknown.

This chain joins TRBV10-3 and TRBJ2-3; 9 bases agree with TRBD2. The sequence came from a woman aged 18-29 years in good health. Sequences were obtained from blood. The CDR3 DNA reads as TGTGCCATCAGGGCCAGCGGGGGGAGCACAGATACGCAGTATTTT. Protein: CAIRASGGSTDTQYF.